The 20 T cell receptor beta chains listed next were all sequenced from one sample in a study of cytomegalovirus exposure and HLA in healthy donors. PCR amplification relied on 60 Vbeta primers (plus 13 Jbeta primers). The protocol was immunoSEQ multiplex PCR, while the TCRdb copy is restricted to in-frame clones and leaves out a portion. The profile shows roughly 180,000 clones, about 84% of them singletons. The sequenced sample was PBMCs. The origin of the receptors is a man aged 18 to 29 in good health and CMV-seronegative.

The V and J genes are TRBV9 and TRBJ2-3, with TRBD2 matching over 7 bases. This CDR3 is built from 12 residues. V lost 8 bases and J lost 3; bases outside the gene matches: 3. Looked up from germline, CDR1 is SGDLS and CDR2 is YYNGEE. The CDR3 here is CASQRGTDTQYF. The CDR3 DNA sequence: TGTGCCAGTCAGCGGGGAACAGATACGCAGTATTTT.

The rearrangement uses TRBV27 and TRBJ2-7; 9 bases are shared with TRBD1. J gave up 4 bases and V 2 bases, and 0 bases lay outside the gene matches. The CDR3 runs 13 residues. Looked up from germline, CDR1 is MNHEY and CDR2 is SMNVEV (reference sequence). CDR3 sequence (DNA): TGTGCCAGCAGTTTAGACAGGGGGTACGAGCAGTACTTC. It translates to CASSLDRGYEQYF.

The chain is built from TRBV7-9 and TRBJ1-1; TRBD1 agrees at 8 bases. V dropped 5 bases and J dropped 3; count of bases not matched to a gene: 8. Germline loops: CDR1 SEHNR, CDR2 FQNEAQ (reference sequence). This CDR3 region has 15 residues. CDR3 protein: CASSRWTGRYTEAFF. The CDR3 nucleotides read TGTGCCAGCAGCAGATGGACAGGGCGGTACACTGAAGCTTTCTTT.

The V gene is TRBV6-5, the J gene TRBJ1-2, with D hard to call. V lost 6 bases to trimming and J lost 8 bases, with 16 bases between them. Germline CDR1 and CDR2: MNHEY and SVGAGI. The length of the CDR3 is 13 residues. The CDR3 region has the DNA TGTGCCAGCAGCCCTCGACATTTTGACGGCTACACCTTC. Its translation: CASSPRHFDGYTF.

The V gene is TRBV4-1, the J gene TRBJ2-3; D perhaps matches TRBD2 (5 bases). CDR1 and CDR2 from the germline V gene are MGHRA and YSYEKL. With 7 bases removed from V and 4 bases from J, the gap between germline ends came to 9 bases. This CDR3 has 12 residues. The CDR3: CASTSHADTQYF. The CDR3 DNA reads TGCGCCAGCACTAGCCACGCAGATACGCAGTATTTT.

V and J are TRBV6-6 and TRBJ1-2; 8 nucleotides agree with TRBD1. With 6 bases clipped from V and 4 bases from J, the junction kept 10 bases outside the gene matches. Germline loops: CDR1 MNHNY, CDR2 SVGAGI (reference sequence). CDR3 length: 15 amino acids. This chain's CDR3 is CASSQDRGLRYGYTF. The CDR3 DNA follows: TGTGCCAGCAGCCAAGACAGGGGTTTGCGCTATGGCTACACCTTC.

The J gene is TRBJ2-1, the V gene TRBV19; TRBD2 matches 15 bases. CDR3 length equals 22 residues. The V gene's germline CDR1 is LNHDA and CDR2 SQIVND (reference sequence). V dropped 5 bases and J dropped 1; count of bases not matched to a gene: 18. This CDR3 is CASSPPRGLAGGPAHSYNEQFF. The CDR3 region has the DNA TGTGCCAGTAGTCCCCCCCGGGGACTAGCGGGAGGTCCCGCCCATTCCTACAATGAGCAGTTCTTC.

Only one count was recorded for this clone. This chain links TRBV7-2 with TRBJ2-3; D remains ambiguous. The CDR3 length is 15 residues. The V and J ends lost 2 bases and 2 bases respectively, with 11 bases between them. Looked up from germline, CDR1 is SGHTA and CDR2 is FQGNSA. The CDR3 DNA reads as TGTGCCAGCAGCTTAAATTCTGTCTACACAGATACGCAGTATTTT. It translates to CASSLNSVYTDTQYF.

As DNA, the CDR3 is TGCGCCAGCAGCCAATTGCTCGGGCTAGCGGGAGGTAACACCGGGGAGCTGTTTTTT. Translation gives CASSQLLGLAGGNTGELFF. V gene TRBV4-3 combines with J gene TRBJ2-2; 11 nucleotides match TRBD2. V lost 2 bases to trimming and J lost 2 bases; unmatched junction nucleotides: 10. Looked up from germline, CDR1 is LGHNA and CDR2 is YSLEER. The CDR3 has 19 residues.

The chain links TRBV19 to TRBJ2-3, with D unclear. CDR3 size: 14 residues. V was clipped by 5 bases and J by 4 bases, with 13 bases between them. Looked up from germline, CDR1 is LNHDA and CDR2 is SQIVND (reference sequence). The CDR3 region is CASSQASWPDTQYF. DNA for the CDR3: TGTGCCAGTAGTCAGGCTTCCTGGCCAGATACGCAGTATTTT.

The rearrangement links TRBV10-1 to TRBJ2-1; 10 bases agree with TRBD2. This CDR3 has 15 residues. After removal of 4 bases from V and 8 bases from J, the junction contained 8 bases not matched to a gene. Germline V lookup: CDR1 WNHNN, CDR2 SYGVQD (reference sequence). This CDR3 is CASSANSGGWDEQFF. The CDR3 coding sequence is TGCGCCAGCAGTGCGAATAGCGGGGGGTGGGATGAGCAGTTCTTC.

V gene TRBV19 combines with J gene TRBJ1-2; perhaps TRBD1 as D (6 bases). CDR3 length: 15 residues. Trimming took off 3 bases at V and 0 bases at J, with 11 bases between the two ends. In germline, CDR1 is LNHDA, CDR2 SQIVND (reference sequence). The CDR3 sequence is CASSIPGVANYGYTF. The CDR3, as DNA: TGTGCCAGTAGTATCCCAGGGGTGGCTAACTATGGCTACACCTTC.

The table lists this clone with a count of one. The V and J genes are TRBV5-5 and TRBJ1-1; TRBD1 agrees at 7 bases. Unmatched junction bases numbered 3, after V lost 1 base and J lost 3 bases. CDR3 length: 14 residues. The germline CDR1 and CDR2 sequences are SGHKS and YYEKEE (reference sequence). CDR3 sequence reads: CASSLTGVYTEAFF. The CDR3 DNA follows: TGTGCCAGCAGCTTGACAGGGGTATACACTGAAGCTTTCTTT.

The CDR3 spells CASSLDSGRFTYEQYF. In DNA, the CDR3 is TGTGCCAGCAGCTTAGATAGCGGGAGGTTTACCTACGAGCAGTACTTC. J is TRBJ2-7 and V is TRBV7-2; TRBD2 matches 10 bases. V lost 1 base to trimming and J lost 2 bases; unmatched junction nucleotides: 5. The CDR3 is 16 residues long. Germline V CDR1 and CDR2: SGHTA, FQGNSA.

Only a few counts were recorded for this clone. The rearrangement links TRBV19 to TRBJ1-5; 7 bases are shared with TRBD1. Germline CDR1 and CDR2: LNHDA and SQIVND (reference sequence). This CDR3 spans 15 amino acids. With 8 bases clipped from V and 0 bases from J, the junction kept 7 bases outside the gene matches. The chain's CDR3 is CASRGQPYSNQPQHF. For the CDR3, the DNA is TGTGCCAGTCGGGGACAGCCCTATAGCAATCAGCCCCAGCATTTT. Full variable domain (remainder filled in from reference TRBV19 and TRBJ1-5): DGGITQSPKYLFRKEGQNVTLSCEQNLNHDAMYWYRQDPGQGLRLIYYSQIVNDFQKGDIAEGYSVSREKKESFPLTVTSAQKNPTAFYLCASRGQPYSNQPQHFGDGTRLSIL.

The chain combines TRBV19 with TRBJ1-5; D gene unclear. Germline CDR1 is LNHDA and CDR2 is SQIVND (reference sequence). The CDR3 totals 16 residues. Trimming removed 3 bases at V and 6 bases at J, with 18 bases between. In nucleotides, the CDR3 is TGTGCCAGTAGTATTTCTATAGTCGGTTTCGGTCAGCCCCAGCATTTT. Its translation is CASSISIVGFGQPQHF.

The V and J genes are TRBV29-1 and TRBJ2-4, with TRBD2 matching 12 bases. The CDR3 spans 16 residues. The trim removed 6 bases at V and 3 bases at J, leaving 9 bases unmatched. Per the germline V gene, CDR1 is SQVTM and CDR2 is ANQGSEA. Written as DNA, the CDR3 is TGCAGCGTCCTATTCGGGACTAGCGGGTTCAAAAACATTCAGTACTTC. Its translation is CSVLFGTSGFKNIQYF. Combining the CDR3 with reference TRBV29-1 and TRBJ2-4 gives the whole variable domain SAVISQKPSRDICQRGTSLTIQCQVDSQVTMMFWYRQQPGQSLTLIATANQGSEATYESGFVIDKFPISRPNLTFSTLTVSNMSPEDSSIYLCSVLFGTSGFKNIQYFGAGTRLSVL.

This rearrangement joins TRBV6-1 to TRBJ2-1; 9 nucleotides line up with TRBD2. The CDR3 loop spans 12 amino acids. V shed 0 bases and J 16 bases; nucleotides not matched to a gene: 4. CDR1 is MNHNS and CDR2 is SASEGT in the germline V gene. The CDR3 DNA reads as TGTGCCAGCAGTGAAGCGGGCGGGAGGGCCTTCTTC. It yields the protein CASSEAGGRAFF.

The chain links TRBV6-6 to TRBJ2-1; TRBD1 aligns across 8 bases. This CDR3 is built from 15 residues. Per the germline V gene, CDR1 is MNHNY and CDR2 is SVGAGI (reference sequence). Trimming took 6 bases from V and 10 from J; bases not matched to a gene: 14. This chain's CDR3 is CASSSPGQGLGEQFF. The CDR3 DNA follows: TGTGCCAGCAGCTCCCCTGGACAGGGACTCGGGGAGCAGTTCTTC.

The chain combines TRBV9 with TRBJ1-6; D is unresolved. V lost 4 bases and J 0 bases, leaving 8 bases between the germline ends. The CDR3 spans 15 residues. Germline V gene lookup returns CDR1 SGDLS and CDR2 YYNGEE. CDR3 in amino acids: CASSTGSSYNSPLHF. For the CDR3, the DNA is TGTGCCAGCAGCACCGGGAGCTCCTATAATTCACCCCTCCACTTT.